This TCR beta chain was captured by sequencing in a study of beta chain features in type 1 diabetes. Germline CDR1 and CDR2: SGHVS and FNYEAQ. V lost 2 bases and J 0 bases, leaving 11 bases between the germline ends. This CDR3 has 17 residues. TCRB transcripts that were expressed got sequenced, as all of the isolated RNA had been reverse transcribed. The table came from immunoSEQ multiplex PCR; TCRdb's copy has only in-frame clones and leaves some out. Of a few hundred thousand clones in the sample, roughly 13% were seen once. Using CD45RO/CCR7/CD25/CD127/CD95/CD27, CD4+ naive, central memory, regulatory and stem cell-like memory cells were sorted.

Sequencing used naive CD4+ T cells from blood. The rearrangement joins TRBV7-6 to TRBJ2-6; TRBD1 might be the D (6 bases). The clonotype originates from a man between 18 and 29 years old in good health. CDR3 region: CASSLRTESSGANVLTF. The CDR3 nucleotides are TGTGCCAGCAGCTTAAGGACAGAGAGCTCTGGGGCCAACGTCCTGACTTTC.